The 25 T cell receptor beta chains given below trace back to one sample, sequenced in a study of molecular identifiers for immune sequencing clone quantification (dated by TCRdb to the late 2010s). Library preparation used PCR. Data came from an Illumina HiSeq 4000. Clones were called with MiXCR by TCRdb after fastp trimmed the public reads at Q25, and only in-frame beta chains were retained. One record per CDR3 amino acid sequence lists the most common genes and DNA. This sample has roughly 24,000 distinct CDR3 sequences in its table, and approximately 17% of those were observed once. The ten largest clones take up approximately 1% of the sample. Sequencing input: naive CD8+ T cells from blood, with Jurkat cell RNA spiked in. The meaning of the sample's cell subset or site label: FACS-sorted CD8+CD4-CCR7+CD45RA+ naive T cells. The origin of the receptors is a human donor in good health. Some libraries in this study had Jurkat cell RNA spiked in.

This clonotype was detected ten times or more. V gene TRBV2 combines with J gene TRBJ1-2; possibly TRBD1 for D (5 bases). The germline V gene has CDR1 SNHLY and CDR2 FYNNEI. The CDR3 extends over 13 amino acids. The germline V and J ends were trimmed by 2 bases and 2 bases, with 6 bases remaining between them. DNA for the CDR3: TGTGCCAGCAGTGAACAGGGAAACTATGGCTACACCTTC. It yields the protein CASSEQGNYGYTF.

By share of the sample, this clonotype is medium-sized. CDR3 amino acids: CASGQGLSGANVLTF. For the CDR3, the DNA is TGTGCCAGCGGGCAGGGACTGTCTGGGGCCAACGTCCTGACTTTC. The chain uses TRBV13 and TRBJ2-6; D is perhaps TRBD2 (6 bases). This CDR3 spans 15 amino acids. V lost 8 bases to trimming and J lost 1 base, with 12 bases between them. The germline CDR1 and CDR2 sequences are PRHDT and FYEKMQ (reference sequence).

This clonotype has a count of ten or more. The rearrangement joins TRBV3-1 to TRBJ2-5, with unresolved D. The V end lost 2 bases, the J end lost 5 bases, and 21 bases lay between the germline ends. Germline V gives CDR1 LGHDT, CDR2 YNNKEL (reference sequence). This CDR3 contains 17 residues. The CDR3 loop reads CASSQRGPRADGETQYF. The CDR3 region has the DNA TGTGCCAGCAGCCAACGCGGACCTCGGGCCGACGGCGAGACCCAGTACTTC.

This clonotype appeared a few times. This sequence joins TRBV2 and TRBJ2-7; 8 bases match TRBD1. Germline V gene lookup returns CDR1 SNHLY and CDR2 FYNNEI. This CDR3 has 13 amino acids. The trim removed 7 bases at V and 3 bases at J, leaving 5 bases unmatched. CDR3 region: CASTWTGSYEQYF. Here the CDR3 DNA reads TGTGCCAGCACCTGGACAGGGAGCTACGAGCAGTACTTC.

This clonotype was seen repeatedly, ten times or more. The rearrangement joins TRBV19 to TRBJ2-7, with D perhaps TRBD1 (7 bases). The germline V and J ends were trimmed by 3 bases and 3 bases, with 12 bases remaining between them. The germline V gene encodes CDR1 LNHDA and CDR2 SQIVND (reference sequence). The CDR3 consists of 14 residues. The CDR3, as DNA: TGTGCCAGTAGTATCGCAGGGGGGAACTACGAGCAGTACTTC. Protein product: CASSIAGGNYEQYF. The full variable domain, in which reference TRBV19 and TRBJ2-7 provide the parts outside the CDR3, is DGGITQSPKYLFRKEGQNVTLSCEQNLNHDAMYWYRQDPGQGLRLIYYSQIVNDFQKGDIAEGYSVSREKKESFPLTVTSAQKNPTAFYLCASSIAGGNYEQYFGPGTRLTVT.

The sample holds many counts of this clonotype. The chain recombines TRBV6-1 with TRBJ2-7; D unresolved. From germline, CDR1 is MNHNS and CDR2 SASEGT. V gave up 1 base and J gave up 4 bases, with 8 bases separating them. The CDR3 runs 13 residues. The CDR3 sequence is CASSEVHLYEQYF. CDR3 nucleotide sequence: TGTGCCAGCAGTGAAGTACACCTATACGAGCAGTACTTC.

About this clonotype: A much bigger clone sits one base away, suggesting this may be a read error. This chain connects TRBV27 to TRBJ2-3, with D perhaps being TRBD1 or TRBD2 (6 bases each). This CDR3 is 15 amino acids long. V lost 1 base and J 6 bases, leaving 14 bases between the germline ends. Germline-derived CDR1 and CDR2 are MNHEY and SMNVEV (reference sequence). Here the CDR3 reads CASSLWGARRDTQYF. For the CDR3, the DNA is TGTGCCAGCAGTTTATGGGGGGCGCGGAGGGATACGCAGTATTTT.

This clonotype was observed many times. The CDR3 protein is CASSLGIGVPRGYTF. The CDR3 DNA is TGTGCCAGCAGCTTAGGAATAGGGGTGCCTCGTGGCTACACCTTC. The chain joins TRBV7-9 to TRBJ1-2; TRBD1 might be the D (5 bases). In germline, CDR1 is SEHNR, CDR2 FQNEAQ (reference sequence). The CDR3 runs to 15 residues. The V end lost 1 base, the J end lost 7 bases, and 16 bases lay between the germline ends.

By its share, this clonotype is medium-sized. This chain connects TRBV5-6 to TRBJ2-3; D gene unclear. Trimming left V 4 bases short and J 2 bases short, with 2 bases between. CDR1 is SGHDT and CDR2 is YYEEEE in the germline V gene. The CDR3 loop spans 11 amino acids. This CDR3 reads CASSHTDTQYF. DNA of the CDR3: TGTGCCAGCAGCCACACAGATACGCAGTATTTT. Using reference TRBV5-6 and TRBJ2-3 for the parts outside the CDR3, the full variable domain is DAGVTQSPTHLIKTRGQQVTLRCSPKSGHDTVSWYQQALGQGPQFIFQYYEEEERQRGNFPDRFSGHQFPNYSSELNVNALLLGDSALYLCASSHTDTQYFGPGTRLTVL.

This clonotype ranks as medium-sized. The rearrangement uses TRBV20-1 and TRBJ2-2; no firm D call. The V gene's germline CDR1 is DFQATT and CDR2 SNEGSKA (reference sequence). This CDR3 region has 14 residues. V was clipped by 1 base and J by 4 bases, with 10 bases between them. The CDR3 sequence: CSARGDEGTGELFF. Written as DNA, the CDR3 is TGCAGTGCTAGAGGAGACGAAGGCACCGGGGAGCTGTTTTTT.

This clonotype was counted many times. The chain employs TRBV20-1 and TRBJ1-5; D gene unclear. Trimming left V 0 bases short and J 6 bases short, with 15 bases between. Looked up from germline, CDR1 is DFQATT and CDR2 is SNEGSKA (reference sequence). The CDR3 is 15 amino acids. The chain's CDR3 is CSARDWELPGQPQHF. CDR3 nucleotide sequence: TGCAGTGCTAGAGATTGGGAGCTTCCAGGTCAGCCCCAGCATTTT.

This chain links TRBV20-1 with TRBJ2-6; 8 nucleotides line up with TRBD1. The CDR3 covers 14 residues. CDR1 DFQATT and CDR2 SNEGSKA come from the germline V gene (reference sequence). The J segment lost 5 bases and the V segment lost 8 bases, leaving 8 bases of the junction unmatched. The CDR3 spells CSTTTGERANVLTF. The CDR3 DNA is TGCAGTACAACGACAGGGGAGCGGGCCAACGTCCTGACTTTC.

This clonotype was counted ten times or more. The chain couples TRBV7-9 to TRBJ2-5, with 12 bases fitting TRBD2. Germline V CDR1 and CDR2: SEHNR, FQNEAQ (reference sequence). CDR3 size: 17 residues. V trimming: 3 bases; J trimming: 5 bases; junction bases outside the gene matches: 10. The CDR3: CASSLGLAGPIGETQYF. The CDR3 DNA is TGTGCCAGCAGCTTGGGACTAGCGGGCCCCATTGGGGAGACCCAGTACTTC. Together with reference TRBV7-9 and TRBJ2-5, the CDR3 gives the full variable domain: DTGVSQNPRHKITKRGQNVTFRCDPISEHNRLYWYRQTLGQGPEFLTYFQNEAQLEKSRLLSDRFSAERPKGSFSTLEIQRTEQGDSAMYLCASSLGLAGPIGETQYFGPGTRLLVL.

This clonotype came up many times. The V and J genes are TRBV5-6 and TRBJ1-1; no clear D gene. This CDR3 is 13 amino acids long. The V end lost 0 bases, the J end lost 0 bases, and 3 bases lay between the germline ends. Germline V gives CDR1 SGHDT, CDR2 YYEEEE. This CDR3 is CASSLDVNTEAFF. The DNA for the CDR3 is TGTGCCAGCAGCTTGGACGTGAACACTGAAGCTTTCTTT.

This clonotype appeared many times. The J gene is TRBJ2-7, the V gene TRBV2; D is unclear. The germline V and J ends were trimmed by 4 bases and 4 bases, with 5 bases remaining between them. The CDR3 has 11 residues. The germline V gene has CDR1 SNHLY and CDR2 FYNNEI. DNA of the CDR3: TGTGCCAGCAGTGCACAGTACGAGCAGTACTTC. It yields the protein CASSAQYEQYF.

This clonotype was observed at least ten times. This chain joins TRBV7-9 and TRBJ2-3, with 11 bases fitting TRBD2. The CDR3 sequence is 17 residues long. V lost 4 bases and J lost 1; bases outside the gene matches: 7. CDR1 SEHNR and CDR2 FQNEAQ come from the germline V gene (reference sequence). CDR3 sequence: CASSSIATSGGTDTQYF. CDR3 DNA: TGTGCCAGCAGCTCCATTGCGACTAGCGGGGGCACAGATACGCAGTATTTT.

This clonotype was counted at least ten times. The CDR3 DNA reads as TGTGCCAGCAGAAACAAGACAGACTACTCTGGAAACACCATATATTTT. Amino acids: CASRNKTDYSGNTIYF. V and J are TRBV7-9 and TRBJ1-3; D is perhaps TRBD1 (5 bases). There are 16 residues in the CDR3. Germline-derived CDR1 and CDR2 are SEHNR and FQNEAQ (reference sequence). With 6 bases removed from V and 0 bases from J, the gap between germline ends came to 15 bases.

This clonotype was seen repeatedly, ten times or more. The V gene is TRBV27, the J gene TRBJ2-2; 9 nucleotides line up with TRBD1. Germline V gene lookup returns CDR1 MNHEY and CDR2 SMNVEV (reference sequence). The CDR3 loop spans 16 amino acids. The V and J ends lost 6 bases and 6 bases, in that order; junction bases with no gene match: 11. CDR3: CASSLPGQGWAGELFF. The CDR3, as DNA: TGTGCCAGCAGCCTTCCGGGACAGGGATGGGCCGGGGAGCTGTTTTTT.

This clonotype occurred many times. The chain couples TRBV12-3 or TRBV12-4 to TRBJ1-4; possibly TRBD1 for D (6 bases). V lost 4 bases to trimming and J lost 0 bases, with 12 bases between them. This CDR3 is 16 amino acids long. CDR3 loop: CASSSWTVSTNEKLFF. In nucleotides, the CDR3 is TGTGCCAGCAGTTCATGGACAGTTTCAACTAATGAAAAACTGTTTTTT.

This clonotype has at least ten counts. CDR3 sequence reads: CSAREAGFSYEQYF. The CDR3 region has the DNA TGCAGTGCTAGAGAGGCAGGTTTTTCCTACGAGCAGTACTTC. The chain recombines TRBV20-1 with TRBJ2-7; D not certain. The CDR3 covers 14 residues. V dropped 0 bases and J dropped 1 base, with 10 bases sitting between them. Germline V gene sequence: CDR1 DFQATT, CDR2 SNEGSKA (reference sequence).

This clonotype was counted many times. The V call is TRBV6-6, the J call TRBJ1-5; D remains ambiguous. Germline V gives CDR1 MNHNY, CDR2 SVGAGI (reference sequence). The CDR3 has 14 amino acids. V was shortened by 5 bases and J by 1 base, with 9 bases between the two germline ends. The CDR3 spells CASSPSSSNQPQHF. CDR3 bases: TGTGCCAGCAGTCCCTCCTCGAGCAATCAGCCCCAGCATTTT.

The CDR3 region has the DNA TGTGCCAGCAGCCACGATGCACCGGGACAGGGGAGAGATACGCAGTATTTT. The encoded protein is CASSHDAPGQGRDTQYF. The J gene is TRBJ2-3, the V gene TRBV3-1, with TRBD1 matching 10 bases. V shed 3 bases, J shed 5 bases, and the junction held 11 bases outside the gene matches. The CDR3 is 17 amino acids. Germline CDR1 is LGHDT and CDR2 is YNNKEL (reference sequence).

This clonotype came up many times. The V call is TRBV4-3, the J call TRBJ2-7; the match to TRBD1 covers 8 bases. The germline V gene has CDR1 LGHNA and CDR2 YSLEER. The CDR3 contains 16 residues. After removal of 0 bases from V and 0 bases from J, the junction contained 4 bases not matched to a gene. The CDR3 sequence: CASSQDWTGSSYEQYF. The DNA of the CDR3 is TGCGCCAGCAGCCAAGACTGGACAGGGAGCTCCTACGAGCAGTACTTC.

This clonotype was counted ten times or more. The chain employs TRBV6-2 or TRBV6-3 and TRBJ2-3; possibly TRBD2 for D (5 bases). V lost 6 bases to trimming and J lost 2 bases, with 12 bases between them. In germline, CDR1 is MNHEY, CDR2 SVGEGT. The CDR3 is 14 amino acids. The CDR3 loop reads CASRSSGDTDTQYF. CDR3 sequence (DNA): TGTGCCAGCAGATCGAGCGGAGACACAGATACGCAGTATTTT.

This clonotype was recorded many times. The gene calls are TRBV5-1 and TRBJ1-1; tentative D call: TRBD1 (5 bases). V lost 3 bases to trimming and J lost 0 bases, with 12 bases between them. The CDR3 consists of 15 residues. CDR1 and CDR2 (germline): SGHRS, YFSETQ. CDR3 amino acids: CASSSRRGMNTEAFF. DNA for the CDR3: TGCGCCAGCAGCTCCCGACGGGGCATGAACACTGAAGCTTTCTTT.